The 31 T cell receptor beta chains listed next were all sequenced from one sample in a study of blood T cell repertoires in COVID-19. TCRdb keeps only in-frame clones here, not all; method: immunoSEQ multiplex PCR. The sample lists 350,000 or so clones, 70% to 90% occurring once. Source material: PBMCs or T cells enriched from blood (not recorded which). The receptors were sampled from a woman in her thirties or forties with acute COVID-19.

This chain uses TRBV3-1 (or the pseudogene TRBV3-2) with TRBJ1-2; 7 nucleotides align to TRBD1. V lost 7 bases and J lost 3; bases outside the gene matches: 2. The CDR3 totals 12 residues. Looked up from germline, CDR1 is LGHDT and CDR2 is YNNKEL (reference sequence). CDR3 residues: CASNDRDYGYTF. The CDR3 region has the DNA TGTGCCAGCAACGACAGGGACTATGGCTACACCTTC.

The rearrangement joins TRBV12-5 to TRBJ2-5; 8 bases align to TRBD2. From germline, CDR1 is LGHNT and CDR2 FRNRAP. The junction had 7 bases not matched to a gene; V was cut back by 5 bases and J by 5 bases. CDR3 size: 14 residues. CDR3: CASGQAGAGETQYF. In nucleotides, the CDR3 is TGTGCTAGTGGTCAAGCGGGGGCCGGGGAGACCCAGTACTTC. The full variable domain, in which reference TRBV12-5 and TRBJ2-5 provide the parts outside the CDR3, is DARVTQTPRHKVTEMGQEVTMRCQPILGHNTVFWYRQTMMQGLELLAYFRNRAPLDDSGMPKDRFSAEMPDATLATLKIQPSEPRDSAVYFCASGQAGAGETQYFGPGTRLLVL.

The chain carries TRBV4-3 and TRBJ2-2; TRBD2 agrees at 13 bases. This CDR3 region has 19 residues. V was clipped by 4 bases and J by 0 bases; unmatched bases: 8. CDR1 and CDR2 (germline): LGHNA, YSLEER. Here the CDR3 DNA reads TGCGCCAGCAGCCCTACTAGCGGGAGGGCATTCGCGAACACCGGGGAGCTGTTTTTT. It specifies CASSPTSGRAFANTGELFF.

The gene calls are TRBV27 and TRBJ1-1; the D gene is possibly TRBD1 (6 bases). Per the germline V gene, CDR1 is MNHEY and CDR2 is SMNVEV (reference sequence). Trimming cost V 5 bases and J 0 bases, with 13 bases left between them. The CDR3 is 15 amino acids. The CDR3 sequence is CASSLTGTVNTEAFF. CDR3 bases: TGTGCCAGCAGTCTTACAGGGACGGTGAACACTGAAGCTTTCTTT.

The rearrangement uses TRBV4-1 and TRBJ1-1, with no clear D. Germline V gene sequence: CDR1 MGHRA, CDR2 YSYEKL. The CDR3 covers 14 residues. The ends were cut back, 2 bases at V and 0 bases at J, with 7 bases in the middle. CDR3: CASSQTGVNTEAFF. The CDR3 DNA sequence: TGCGCCAGCAGCCAAACGGGAGTGAACACTGAAGCTTTCTTT.

The count of this clone is one. The chain links TRBV18 to TRBJ1-1; a weak D match, TRBD1 (6 bases). The V gene's germline CDR1 is KGHSH and CDR2 LQKENI. This CDR3 is 13 amino acids long. The V end was cut by 10 bases, the J end by 1 base, with 13 bases between. CDR3: CATSGGANTEAFF. The CDR3 coding sequence is TGTGCCACCTCGGGGGGGGCGAACACTGAAGCTTTCTTT.

The chain uses TRBV19 and TRBJ1-4; TRBD1 is a possible D gene (5 bases). V gave up 3 bases and J gave up 5 bases, with 13 bases separating them. Germline CDR1 and CDR2: LNHDA and SQIVND (reference sequence). This CDR3 has 15 amino acids. The CDR3 coding sequence is TGTGCCAGTAGTATCTCGGGACTCAGCAATGAAAAACTGTTTTTT. This translates into CASSISGLSNEKLFF.

This rearrangement joins TRBV7-9 to TRBJ1-3; D is unresolved. Germline V CDR1 and CDR2: SEHNR, FQNEAQ (reference sequence). Trimming pared 5 bases from V and 0 bases from J, leaving 5 bases between. CDR3 size: 13 residues. CDR3 protein: CASSPRSGNTIYF. For the CDR3, the DNA is TGTGCCAGCAGCCCGCGCTCTGGAAACACCATATATTTT.

The genes are TRBV4-1 and TRBJ2-3; TRBD2 is a possible D gene (5 bases). Germline V lookup: CDR1 MGHRA, CDR2 YSYEKL. The V end was cut by 0 bases, the J end by 12 bases, with 10 bases between. The CDR3 has 12 amino acids. In DNA form, the CDR3 reads TGCGCCAGCAGCCAAGATGGAGGTCGTCAGTATTTT. This sequence encodes CASSQDGGRQYF.

V usage is TRBV5-1 and J usage is TRBJ2-3; TRBD2 matches at 9 bases. The CDR3 length is 16 residues. V was pared by 0 bases and J by 2 bases, with 4 bases of the junction left unmatched. Germline V gene lookup returns CDR1 SGHRS and CDR2 YFSETQ. The CDR3 is CASSLGLAGLTDTQYF. The DNA of the CDR3 is TGCGCCAGCAGCTTGGGGCTAGCGGGACTCACAGATACGCAGTATTTT.

This clone was counted a single time. The chain carries TRBV9 and TRBJ2-7, with 8 nucleotides matching TRBD1. The CDR3 covers 14 residues. With 4 bases clipped from V and 6 bases from J, the junction kept 9 bases outside the gene matches. The germline gives CDR1 SGDLS, CDR2 YYNGEE. The CDR3 here is CASSQGQVGSEQYF. The DNA of the CDR3 is TGTGCCAGCAGCCAGGGACAGGTTGGTTCCGAGCAGTACTTC.

The CDR3 sequence: CASSPLTGYEQYF. The CDR3 DNA reads TGTGCCAGCAGCCCCCTTACAGGCTACGAGCAGTACTTC. The gene calls are TRBV28 and TRBJ2-7; a possible D gene is TRBD1 (5 bases). CDR3 length: 13 residues. Trimming cost V 6 bases and J 3 bases, with 12 bases left between them. CDR1 and CDR2 from the germline V gene are MDHEN and SYDVKM.

This clone was recorded a few times. The chain couples TRBV2 to TRBJ1-1; possible D gene TRBD1, 5 bases. This CDR3 is 13 amino acids long. Trimming removed 7 bases from V and 6 bases from J, with 15 bases in between. From germline, CDR1 is SNHLY and CDR2 FYNNEI. This CDR3 is CASKGNRFPEAFF. CDR3 nucleotides: TGTGCCAGCAAGGGCAACAGGTTCCCTGAAGCTTTCTTT.

In its sample, this clone was seen once. The CDR3 is CASSEQGAGRRANVLTF. CDR3 nucleotide sequence: TGTGCCAGCAGTGAACAAGGAGCAGGGCGGAGGGCCAACGTCCTGACTTTC. The gene calls are TRBV6-1 and TRBJ2-6; maybe TRBD1 (5 bases). In germline, CDR1 is MNHNS, CDR2 SASEGT. This CDR3 contains 17 residues. Trimming took 2 bases from V and 5 from J, leaving 16 bases between them.

This chain uses TRBV9 with TRBJ2-2; D remains ambiguous. The germline V gene encodes CDR1 SGDLS and CDR2 YYNGEE. The CDR3 sequence is 16 residues long. V gave up 0 bases and J gave up 5 bases, with 14 bases separating them. For the CDR3, the DNA is TGTGCCAGCAGCGTAGCAGGATCCCCTATTACCGGGGAGCTGTTTTTT. Residues: CASSVAGSPITGELFF.

This chain links TRBV5-1 with TRBJ2-3; 8 nucleotides line up with TRBD2. V was pared by 4 bases and J by 3 bases, with 4 bases of the junction left unmatched. CDR3 length: 14 amino acids. Per the germline V gene, CDR1 is SGHRS and CDR2 is YFSETQ. In DNA, the CDR3 is TGCGCCAGCAGCGCAGCGGGGGTAACAGATACGCAGTATTTT. Amino acids: CASSAAGVTDTQYF.

The rearrangement links TRBV5-1 to TRBJ1-5; TRBD1 agrees at 7 bases. This CDR3 has 15 amino acids. Germline V CDR1 and CDR2: SGHRS, YFSETQ. V lost 0 bases and J lost 5; bases outside the gene matches: 5. CDR3 amino acids: CASSLEGTGDQPQHF. DNA of the CDR3: TGCGCCAGCAGCTTGGAGGGTACAGGGGATCAGCCCCAGCATTTT.

The genes are TRBV28 and TRBJ2-1; tentatively, D is TRBD1 (6 bases). Germline-derived CDR1 and CDR2 are MDHEN and SYDVKM. Trimming removed 5 bases at V and 0 bases at J, with 17 bases between. The CDR3 has 17 amino acids. CDR3 in amino acids: CASSAPTGSGSYNEQFF. In nucleotides, the CDR3 is TGTGCCAGCAGTGCCCCCACAGGGTCGGGCTCCTACAATGAGCAGTTCTTC. Full variable domain (remainder filled in from reference TRBV28 and TRBJ2-1): DVKVTQSSRYLVKRTGEKVFLECVQDMDHENMFWYRQDPGLGLRLIYFSYDVKMKEKGDIPEGYSVSREKKERFSLILESASTNQTSMYLCASSAPTGSGSYNEQFFGPGTRLTVL.

The chain employs TRBV4-3 and TRBJ1-4; no definite D call. Germline CDR1 LGHNA, CDR2 YSLEER. V gave up 3 bases and J gave up 4 bases, with 18 bases separating them. The CDR3 sequence is 17 residues long. CDR3 in DNA: TGCGCCAGCAGCCACATCCCGCTCGAGAGGAATAATGAAAAACTGTTTTTT. Translating gives CASSHIPLERNNEKLFF.

V and J are TRBV5-6 and TRBJ1-5; unclear D gene. The germline V gene has CDR1 SGHDT and CDR2 YYEEEE. The germline V and J ends were trimmed by 0 bases and 2 bases, with 9 bases remaining between them. The CDR3 covers 15 residues. The CDR3 is CASSLAELGNQPQHF. The CDR3 DNA is TGTGCCAGCAGCTTGGCGGAGCTCGGCAATCAGCCCCAGCATTTT.

The chain couples TRBV9 to TRBJ2-4, with 11 bases lining up with TRBD1. The CDR3 has 18 amino acids. Unmatched junction bases numbered 12, after V lost 4 bases and J lost 3 bases. Germline CDR1 reads SGDLS; CDR2 reads YYNGEE. CDR3 residues: CASSPRTGGSGDKNIQYF. For the CDR3, the DNA is TGTGCCAGCAGCCCCCGGACAGGGGGCAGTGGTGACAAAAACATTCAGTACTTC.

CDR3 amino acids: CASSYRTDRGAYGYTF. The CDR3 DNA follows: TGTGCCAGCAGTTACCGCACGGACAGGGGCGCCTATGGCTACACCTTC. The chain is built from TRBV6-5 and TRBJ1-2, with 9 nucleotides matching TRBD1. The CDR3 runs 16 residues. Germline CDR1 is MNHEY and CDR2 is SVGAGI. V gave up 2 bases and J gave up 4 bases; unmatched junction bases: 8.

The chain combines TRBV7-2 with TRBJ2-7; 7 bases line up with TRBD2. Trimming took 3 bases from V and 3 from J; bases not matched to a gene: 5. The germline CDR1 and CDR2 sequences are SGHTA and FQGNSA. The CDR3 is made up of 14 amino acids. CDR3 residues: CASSFGGSIYEQYF. In nucleotides, the CDR3 is TGTGCCAGCAGCTTCGGCGGGAGTATCTACGAGCAGTACTTC.

The CDR3 loop is CASRRDRASHEQYF. CDR3 nucleotide sequence: TGTGCCAGCCGCCGGGACAGGGCGTCCCACGAGCAGTACTTC. The V call is TRBV7-2, the J call TRBJ2-7; 9 nucleotides align to TRBD1. Unmatched junction bases numbered 10, after V lost 8 bases and J lost 5 bases. Looked up from germline, CDR1 is SGHTA and CDR2 is FQGNSA. The CDR3 has 14 amino acids.

A few counts support this clone. J is TRBJ2-3 and V is TRBV9; TRBD2 matches 10 bases. This CDR3 region has 16 residues. V shed 0 bases, J shed 2 bases, and the junction held 3 bases outside the gene matches. Per germline, CDR1 SGDLS and CDR2 YYNGEE. The CDR3 nucleotides are TGTGCCAGCAGCGTAGGGACTAGCGGACACACAGATACGCAGTATTTT. Protein: CASSVGTSGHTDTQYF.

This chain joins TRBV7-2 and TRBJ1-4; D may be TRBD1 (6 bases). V gave up 5 bases and J gave up 0 bases, with 13 bases separating them. The germline gives CDR1 SGHTA, CDR2 FQGNSA. CDR3 size: 16 residues. The CDR3 nucleotides are TGTGCCAGCAGCCCCAGGACAGTCCCAACTAATGAAAAACTGTTTTTT. This gives the protein CASSPRTVPTNEKLFF.

The rearrangement uses TRBV7-2 and TRBJ2-2; 7 bases align to TRBD1. This CDR3 is 16 amino acids long. Unmatched junction bases numbered 8, after V lost 6 bases and J lost 1 base. Per germline, CDR1 SGHTA and CDR2 FQGNSA. CDR3 coding DNA: TGTGCCAGCAGACCTAGTGGGACAGTGAACACCGGGGAGCTGTTTTTT. Protein product: CASRPSGTVNTGELFF.

The V and J genes are TRBV18 and TRBJ2-1; D call uncertain. V shed 1 base and J shed 5 bases, with 6 bases lying between them. CDR3 length: 13 amino acids. Germline lookup yields CDR1 KGHSH and CDR2 LQKENI. CDR3 in amino acids: CASSPHADNEQFF. CDR3 nucleotides: TGTGCCAGCTCACCACATGCGGACAATGAGCAGTTCTTC.

The genes are TRBV5-1 and TRBJ1-2, with D uncertain. CDR1 is SGHRS, CDR2 YFSETQ, per germline. V lost 1 base, J lost 6 bases, and 10 bases lay in between. This CDR3 has 13 residues. The DNA of the CDR3 is TGCGCCAGCAGCTTGAAAAGGGAGAATGGCTACACCTTC. This sequence encodes CASSLKRENGYTF. Based on the CDR3 plus reference TRBV5-1 and TRBJ1-2, the full variable domain is KAGVTQTPRYLIKTRGQQVTLSCSPISGHRSVSWYQQTPGQGLQFLFEYFSETQRNKGNFPGRFSGRQFSNSRSEMNVSTLELGDSALYLCASSLKRENGYTFGSGTRLTVV.

J is TRBJ2-7 and V is TRBV7-3; D not resolved. The length of the CDR3 is 13 residues. Germline loops: CDR1 SGHTA, CDR2 FQGTGA. V was pared by 3 bases and J by 5 bases, with 11 bases between. In DNA, the CDR3 is TGTGCCAGCAGCTTCACCGGGTCCCACGAGCAGTACTTC. Its protein is CASSFTGSHEQYF. The whole variable domain, remainder taken from reference TRBV7-3 and TRBJ2-7, is GAGVSQTPSNKVTEKGKYVELRCDPISGHTALYWYRQSLGQGPEFLIYFQGTGAADDSGLPNDRFFAVRPEGSVSTLKIQRTERGDSAVYLCASSFTGSHEQYFGPGTRLTVT.

CDR3 DNA sequence: TGTGCCAGCAGCCTACTCCTAGCGAGTTACAATGAGCAGTTCTTC. Its protein is CASSLLLASYNEQFF. The rearrangement uses TRBV14 and TRBJ2-1; the D gene is possibly TRBD2 (6 bases). Per the germline V gene, CDR1 is SGHDN and CDR2 is FVKESK. V was trimmed by 4 bases and J by 4 bases, leaving 14 bases between them. The CDR3 is made up of 15 amino acids.